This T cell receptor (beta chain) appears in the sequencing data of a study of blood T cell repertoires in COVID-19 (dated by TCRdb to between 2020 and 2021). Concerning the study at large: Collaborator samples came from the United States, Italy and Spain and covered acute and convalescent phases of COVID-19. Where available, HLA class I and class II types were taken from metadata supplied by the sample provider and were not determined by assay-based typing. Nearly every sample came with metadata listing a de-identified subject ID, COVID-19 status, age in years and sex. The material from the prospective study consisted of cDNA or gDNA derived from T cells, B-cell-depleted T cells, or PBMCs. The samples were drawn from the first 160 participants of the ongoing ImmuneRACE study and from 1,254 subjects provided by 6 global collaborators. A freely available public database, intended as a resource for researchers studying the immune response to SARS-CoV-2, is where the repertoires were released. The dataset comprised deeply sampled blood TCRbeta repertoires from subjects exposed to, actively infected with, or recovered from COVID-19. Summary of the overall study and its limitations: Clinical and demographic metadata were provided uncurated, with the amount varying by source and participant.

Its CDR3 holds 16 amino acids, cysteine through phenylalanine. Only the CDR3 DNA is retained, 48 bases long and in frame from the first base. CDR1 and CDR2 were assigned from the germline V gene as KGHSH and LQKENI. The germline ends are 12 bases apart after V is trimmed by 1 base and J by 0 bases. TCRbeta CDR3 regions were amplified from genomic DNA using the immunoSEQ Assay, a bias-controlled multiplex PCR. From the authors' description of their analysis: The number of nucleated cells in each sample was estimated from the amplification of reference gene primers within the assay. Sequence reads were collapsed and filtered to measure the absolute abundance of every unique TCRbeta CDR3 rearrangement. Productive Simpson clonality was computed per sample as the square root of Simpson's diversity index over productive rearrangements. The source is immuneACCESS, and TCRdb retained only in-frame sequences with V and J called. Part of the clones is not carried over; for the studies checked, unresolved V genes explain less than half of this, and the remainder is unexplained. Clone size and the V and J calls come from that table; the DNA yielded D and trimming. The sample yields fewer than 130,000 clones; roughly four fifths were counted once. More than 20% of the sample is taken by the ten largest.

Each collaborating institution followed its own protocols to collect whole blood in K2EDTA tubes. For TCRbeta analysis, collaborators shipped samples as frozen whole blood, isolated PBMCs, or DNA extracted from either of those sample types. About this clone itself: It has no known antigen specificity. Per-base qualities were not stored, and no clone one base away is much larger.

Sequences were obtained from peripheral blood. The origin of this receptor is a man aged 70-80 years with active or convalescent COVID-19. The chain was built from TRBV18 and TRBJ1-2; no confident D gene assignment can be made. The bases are TGTGCCAGCTCACCACAGACCAGGCAAGCTAACTATGGCTACACCTTC. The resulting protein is CASSPQTRQANYGYTF.